This TCR beta chain originates from a study of shared clonotypes between healthy human individuals. Study overall: Each donor's CD8 memory used one plate, CD8 naive two, each CD4 subset three.

Notes on the study in general: Shared clonotypes: about 4.6% naive CD4, about 3.5% naive CD8, 2.3% memory CD4, about 0.41% memory CD8. What naive subsets generally showed was a larger estimated richness than memory subsets showed.

Sequenced by immunoSEQ multiplex PCR; TCRdb stores in-frame clones only, minus some. The sample contains about 2.3 million clones, 93% of which appear only once. This clone was detected once. The antigen remains unidentified. Other DNA sequences in the same sample also yield this CDR3. Sequencing was done on a sample of naive CD4+ T cells from PBMCs. Subset indicated: CD45RA+ positively selected. This receptor was taken from a young man in good health. Some clones in this sample may be carry-over from other donors' samples.

This chain's CDR3 is CASRTGGHEQYF. Written as DNA, the CDR3 is TGTGCCAGCAGAACTGGGGGCCACGAGCAGTACTTC. The rearrangement uses TRBV28 and TRBJ2-7, with D tentatively TRBD1 (6 bases). The CDR3 loop spans 12 amino acids. V gave up 6 bases and J gave up 5 bases, with 11 bases separating them. The germline CDR1 and CDR2 sequences are MDHEN and SYDVKM. Based on the CDR3 plus reference TRBV28 and TRBJ2-7, the full variable domain is DVKVTQSSRYLVKRTGEKVFLECVQDMDHENMFWYRQDPGLGLRLIYFSYDVKMKEKGDIPEGYSVSREKKERFSLILESASTNQTSMYLCASRTGGHEQYFGPGTRLTVT.